This section outlines one TCR beta chain sequence together with its context. Original data processing: Estimation of nucleated cell counts was performed using reference gene primer amplification. Profiling relied on immunoSEQ multiplex PCR, and the TCRdb table lists in-frame clones only, not all of them. V and J calls plus clone size are reproduced from that table; the DNA served to infer D and trimming. The table lists tens of thousands of clones, 88% of them singletons. The data derive from a study of blood T cell repertoires in COVID-19. Study overall: The origin of the acute and convalescent COVID-19 samples was the United States, Italy and Spain. T cells, B-cell-depleted T cells, or PBMCs provided the cDNA or gDNA that served as material.

The CDR3 sequence is 15 residues long. Trimming left V 4 bases short and J 3 bases short, with 13 bases between. From germline, CDR1 is LNHDA and CDR2 SQIVND (reference sequence). The chain uses TRBV19 and TRBJ1-5, with TRBD1 as a possible D gene (5 bases). Sequenced: peripheral blood. The TCR was taken from a human donor with active COVID-19. The donor label of this sample is uncertain. CDR3: CASSKQVIHNQPQHF. In DNA form, the CDR3 reads TGTGCCAGTAGTAAACAGGTGATCCACAATCAGCCCCAGCATTTT.